Below are 12 T cell receptor beta chains sequenced from a single sample in a study of blood T cell repertoires in COVID-19. The data were produced by immunoSEQ multiplex PCR, yet TCRdb's version contains in-frame clones alone and is incomplete. The sample holds 70,000 or so clones; about 86% are singletons and the top ten take roughly 3.7%. Sequenced: peripheral blood. The receptors were sampled from a middle-aged man with acute or convalescent COVID-19.

This rearrangement joins TRBV9 to TRBJ1-1; D is undetermined. Per the germline V gene, CDR1 is SGDLS and CDR2 is YYNGEE. The CDR3 length is 15 residues. The V end lost 0 bases, the J end lost 1 base, and 10 bases lay between the germline ends. The CDR3 reads CASSVGAVPNTEAFF. CDR3 in DNA: TGTGCCAGCAGCGTAGGGGCAGTGCCGAACACTGAAGCTTTCTTT.

This clone was counted once. V gene TRBV4-1 combines with J gene TRBJ2-4; D perhaps matches TRBD2 (6 bases). The CDR3 is 15 amino acids. Germline V lookup: CDR1 MGHRA, CDR2 YSYEKL. The V end lost 0 bases, the J end lost 9 bases, and 15 bases lay between the germline ends. For the CDR3, the DNA is TGCGCCAGCAGCCAAGAGGGACTGGGTTGGGGCATTCAGTACTTC. This sequence encodes CASSQEGLGWGIQYF.

Only a few counts were recorded for this clone. CDR3 protein: CASMGDSGRRHYEQYF. The CDR3 bases are TGTGCCAGCATGGGGGATAGCGGGAGGCGTCATTACGAGCAGTACTTC. The V and J genes are TRBV25-1 and TRBJ2-7; 10 bases agree with TRBD2. Germline assignment: CDR1 MGHDK and CDR2 SYGVNS. V gave up 7 bases and J gave up 4 bases; unmatched junction bases: 13. The CDR3 has 16 residues.

This clone has only one observation. The gene calls are TRBV12-3 or TRBV12-4 and TRBJ1-2; 7 nucleotides align to TRBD1. V gave up 4 bases and J gave up 6 bases; unmatched junction bases: 5. The CDR3 sequence is 13 residues long. CDR3 bases: TGTGCCAGCAGTTCCTGGGACAGAGATGGCTACACCTTC. Amino acid sequence: CASSSWDRDGYTF.

This sequence joins TRBV14 and TRBJ1-1; 7 bases agree with TRBD1. V trimming: 3 bases; J trimming: 0 bases; junction bases outside the gene matches: 10. The CDR3 is 17 amino acids. CDR1 is SGHDN and CDR2 is FVKESK in the germline V gene. CDR3 protein: CASSHSGTAIMNTEAFF. The CDR3 DNA reads as TGTGCCAGCAGCCATTCCGGGACAGCTATAATGAACACTGAAGCTTTCTTT.

J is TRBJ1-5 and V is TRBV7-2, with a weak D call TRBD1 (5 bases). V lost 7 bases and J lost 4, with 17 bases in between. Germline CDR1 reads SGHTA; CDR2 reads FQGNSA. This CDR3 contains 15 residues. In DNA form, the CDR3 reads TGTGCCAGCAACTCGGGCAGGGTCGGTAATCAGCCCCAGCATTTT. Protein sequence: CASNSGRVGNQPQHF.

The DNA for the CDR3 is TGTGCCAGCAGCCAAGATAGAGAACAGGGTTCACCCCTCCACTTT. Protein product: CASSQDREQGSPLHF. This chain links TRBV3-1 (or the pseudogene TRBV3-2) with TRBJ1-6; D may be TRBD1 (6 bases). Germline assignment: CDR1 LGHDT and CDR2 YNNKEL (reference sequence). This CDR3 is built from 15 residues. Deletions cut 0 bases from V and 9 bases from J, with 12 bases between.

This clone was detected only a few times. The chain combines TRBV6-6 with TRBJ1-2, with 8 bases that match TRBD1. The germline V gene encodes CDR1 MNHNY and CDR2 SVGAGI (reference sequence). This CDR3 is built from 16 residues. Germline trimming cut 4 bases from V and 4 bases from J; bases unmatched to any gene: 11. CDR3 DNA: TGTGCCAGCAGTTTCCCCGGGACAGGCCCACGCTATGGCTACACCTTC. Translation gives CASSFPGTGPRYGYTF.

V and J are TRBV6-5 and TRBJ1-5, with D unclear. Trimming stripped 7 bases from V and 4 bases from J, with 11 bases between. CDR3 length: 13 residues. Germline V gene sequence: CDR1 MNHEY, CDR2 SVGAGI. The CDR3 bases are TGTGCCAGCACCAAAGGACTAAATCAGCCCCAGCATTTT. Residues: CASTKGLNQPQHF.

CDR3 sequence (DNA): TGTGCCTGGAGTGGCATTACGGGAAATGAAAAACTGTTTTTT. Translating gives CAWSGITGNEKLFF. The V and J genes are TRBV30 and TRBJ1-4, with no clear D. The V end was cut by 1 base, the J end by 5 bases, with 11 bases between. CDR3 length: 14 residues. Looked up from germline, CDR1 is GTSNPN and CDR2 is SVGIG (reference sequence).

The gene calls are TRBV5-6 and TRBJ1-2; a possible D gene is TRBD1 (6 bases). Germline assignment: CDR1 SGHDT and CDR2 YYEEEE. CDR3 length: 14 amino acids. V dropped 4 bases and J dropped 4 bases, with 14 bases sitting between them. Here the CDR3 DNA reads TGTGCCAGCAGCGCAGGACAGATGATCTATGGCTACACCTTC. It yields the protein CASSAGQMIYGYTF.

The gene calls are TRBV10-3 and TRBJ1-1; tentative D call: TRBD1 (6 bases). CDR3 size: 15 residues. V was clipped by 6 bases and J by 5 bases, with 19 bases between them. Germline-derived CDR1 and CDR2 are ENHRY and SYGVKD. This chain's CDR3 is CAISPTGGGGTEAFF. DNA for the CDR3: TGTGCCATCAGCCCGACGGGGGGCGGAGGGACTGAAGCTTTCTTT.